The 9 T cell receptor beta chains listed next were all sequenced from one sample in a study of regulatory T cells in long-lasting Graves disease. The sample's time point: persistent/refractory GD, antithyroid drugs over 5 years with positive TRAb. Following extraction of RNA from PBMCs, that RNA was used to make the TCR library. In building TCR beta libraries, iRepertoire HTBI primers were used together with Arm-PCR of CDR3 regions. TCRdb used MiXCR to reprocess the multiplex PCR reads, holding one entry per CDR3 protein. The data hold roughly 700,000 distinct CDR3 sequences, with roughly 30% observed a single time. Specimen: peripheral blood mononuclear cells (PBMCs), collected when the disease was refractory, from a patient treated with antithyroid drugs. The receptor set was obtained from a female donor with Graves disease.

The chain employs TRBV5-1 and TRBJ1-2, with D uncertain. This CDR3 spans 15 amino acids. The V end was cut by 1 base, the J end by 0 bases, with 10 bases between. The germline gives CDR1 SGHRS, CDR2 YFSETQ. CDR3 in DNA: TGCGCCAGCAGCTTGTTTGGGGTTGCTAACTATGGCTACACCTTC. It encodes CASSLFGVANYGYTF.

The chain couples TRBV5-5 to TRBJ2-4, with TRBD2 as a possible D gene (6 bases). Germline V gene sequence: CDR1 SGHKS, CDR2 YYEKEE (reference sequence). The CDR3 runs 13 residues. The V end lost 9 bases, the J end lost 6 bases, and 16 bases lay between the germline ends. In nucleotides, the CDR3 is TGTGCCAACAGACAACAAGCGGGAAACATTCAGTACTTC. Its protein product is CANRQQAGNIQYF.

This clonotype was picked up a small number of times. The genes are TRBV28 and TRBJ1-1, with TRBD1 as a possible D gene (6 bases). CDR3 length: 12 residues. Trimming pared 8 bases from V and 4 bases from J, leaving 11 bases between. Germline V gene lookup returns CDR1 MDHEN and CDR2 SYDVKM. The CDR3 loop reads CASGRGRTEAFF. The CDR3 DNA is TGTGCCAGCGGCAGGGGCCGCACTGAAGCTTTCTTT.

This chain links TRBV11-3 with TRBJ2-2; unclear D gene. Trimming shortened V by 3 bases and J by 5 bases, and 13 bases separated the two germline ends. The CDR3 spans 15 residues. Germline-derived CDR1 and CDR2 are SGHNT and YENEEA. CDR3 DNA sequence: TGTGCCAGCAGCTTGTCCGGTCAATCGACCGGGGAGCTGTTTTTT. Translating it yields CASSLSGQSTGELFF.

This clonotype was counted many times. The genes are TRBV11-1 and TRBJ2-2, with 7 bases matching TRBD2. V lost 1 base, J lost 1 base, and 9 bases stayed unmatched. Per germline, CDR1 SGHAT and CDR2 FQDESV (reference sequence). The CDR3 covers 18 residues. The CDR3 DNA reads as TGTGCCAGCAGCTTAGGCGATCTAGCGGTGCAGAACACCGGGGAGCTGTTTTTT. It translates to CASSLGDLAVQNTGELFF.

This clonotype was counted many times. V usage is TRBV5-1 and J usage is TRBJ1-2; 9 positions match TRBD1. The ends lost 4 bases at V and 4 bases at J; junction bases unmatched: 8. Germline V gene data show CDR1 as SGHRS and CDR2 as YFSETQ. CDR3 length equals 15 residues. CDR3 residues: CASSPLGTGPYGYTF. The DNA for the CDR3 is TGCGCCAGCAGCCCACTAGGGACAGGGCCCTATGGCTACACCTTC.

The CDR3 DNA reads TGCGCCAGCAGCCACACAGGGGGCCCGAACACTGAAGCTTTCTTT. This gives the protein CASSHTGGPNTEAFF. The chain combines TRBV4-1 with TRBJ1-1, with 9 nucleotides matching TRBD1. The CDR3 covers 15 residues. Per germline, CDR1 MGHRA and CDR2 YSYEKL. The J segment lost 1 base and the V segment lost 3 bases, leaving 3 bases of the junction unmatched.

This clonotype was found many times. This rearrangement joins TRBV12-3 or TRBV12-4 to TRBJ1-5, with a possible D match to TRBD1 (5 bases). The germline V and J ends were trimmed by 4 bases and 5 bases, with 12 bases remaining between them. The CDR3 spans 14 residues. The CDR3 is CASSSWGGDQPQHF. The DNA of the CDR3 is TGTGCCAGCAGTTCATGGGGAGGGGATCAGCCCCAGCATTTT.

The chain uses TRBV6-1 and TRBJ2-1; 8 bases are shared with TRBD1. Germline V CDR1 and CDR2: MNHNS, SASEGT. The CDR3 length is 15 residues. Losses at the gene ends were 8 bases for V and 8 bases for J; bases not matched to a gene: 14. The CDR3 DNA is TGTGCCAGCTCCGCAGGGGGCTTTCCCGAATATGAGCAGTTCTTC. It translates to CASSAGGFPEYEQFF.